These T cell receptor beta chains were read from a single sample in a study of blood T cell repertoires in COVID-19. The table came from immunoSEQ multiplex PCR; TCRdb's copy has only in-frame clones and leaves some out. The repertoire holds a few hundred thousand clones, with about four fifths as singletons. Material for sequencing was PBMCs or T cells enriched from blood (not recorded which). The receptors shown here come from a man aged 40-50 years who had been exposed to COVID-19. Each CDR3 is given with its conserved first and last residue. Fields, in order: clone size, D gene, V gene, J gene, CDR3 protein, CDR3 DNA. A D gene is named only where the DNA matches it firmly. The size field is filled for only some rows; it gives once, few, many or a size class.

once	NA	TRBV6-5	TRBJ2-7	CASGGVRNEQYF	TGTGCCAGCGGAGGCGTCCGGAACGAGCAGTACTTC
NA	NA	TRBV13	TRBJ2-2	CASSHRGSNTGELFF	TGTGCCAGCAGCCACCGGGGGTCAAACACCGGGGAGCTGTTTTTT
NA	NA	TRBV12-5	TRBJ1-6	CASGLVPGHRNSPLHF	TGTGCTAGTGGTTTGGTACCAGGACACCGTAATTCACCCCTCCACTTT
few	NA	TRBV27	TRBJ2-1	CASSLWQGSYNEQFF	TGTGCCAGCAGTTTATGGCAGGGCTCCTACAATGAGCAGTTCTTC
NA	TRBD1	TRBV5-4	TRBJ1-2	CASSSGQESGYTF	TGTGCCAGCAGCTCGGGACAGGAGAGTGGCTACACCTTC
NA	NA	TRBV5-6	TRBJ2-7	CASSSIYEQYF	TGTGCCAGCAGCTCCATCTACGAGCAGTACTTC
NA	TRBD2	TRBV19	TRBJ2-2	CAADSGRANTGELFF	TGTGCCGCCGATAGCGGGAGGGCGAACACCGGGGAGCTGTTTTTT
few	NA	TRBV30	TRBJ1-2	CAWSGISRTF	TGTGCCTGGAGTGGGATTTCTAGGACCTTC
NA	NA	TRBV25-1	TRBJ2-7	CASSLGGEQYF	TGTGCCAGCAGTCTGGGGGGCGAGCAGTACTTC
once	TRBD1	TRBV18	TRBJ1-5	CASSPSGRGDQPQHF	TGTGCCAGCTCACCAAGCGGCAGGGGGGATCAGCCCCAGCATTTT
NA	TRBD1	TRBV18	TRBJ2-2	CASSLPEHRGQSGELFF	TGTGCCAGCTCCCTTCCAGAGCACAGGGGGCAGTCCGGGGAGCTGTTTTTT
NA	TRBD2	TRBV9	TRBJ2-5	CASSVGLGETQYF	TGTGCCAGCAGCGTTGGACTAGGCGAGACCCAGTACTTC
NA	NA	TRBV2	TRBJ2-2	CASSLDYQRELFF	TGTGCCAGCAGTTTGGACTACCAGCGGGAGCTGTTTTTT
NA	NA	TRBV7-8	TRBJ2-3	CASSPVYTQYF	TGTGCCAGCAGCCCCGTTTATACGCAGTATTTT
NA	NA	TRBV6-5	TRBJ1-4	CASSITGREKLFF	TGTGCCAGCAGTATTACTGGGAGGGAAAAACTGTTTTTT
once	TRBD1	TRBV5-6	TRBJ1-1	CASSLRGLTNTEAFF	TGTGCCAGCAGCTTGAGGGGGCTGACGAACACTGAAGCTTTCTTT
NA	TRBD2	TRBV5-5	TRBJ2-1	CASSSRLAGHNEQFF	TGTGCCAGCAGCTCGAGACTAGCGGGACACAATGAGCAGTTCTTC
NA	TRBD1	TRBV10-1	TRBJ1-1	CASSDAQGARSEAFF	TGCGCCAGCAGTGATGCCCAGGGGGCCCGTTCTGAAGCTTTCTTT
few	TRBD2	TRBV5-1	TRBJ2-3	CASGKRESTDTQYF	TGCGCCAGCGGTAAGCGGGAGAGCACAGATACGCAGTATTTT
once	TRBD2	TRBV19	TRBJ2-2	CASRGSGRFLTGELFF	TGTGCCAGTAGGGGGAGCGGGAGGTTTCTCACCGGGGAGCTGTTTTTT
NA	NA	TRBV19	TRBJ1-2	CASSTPAGNHYGYTF	TGTGCCAGTAGCACCCCGGCAGGGAACCATTATGGCTACACCTTC
NA	NA	TRBV19	TRBJ1-5	CATQDRGGNQPQHF	TGTGCCACCCAGGACAGAGGCGGCAATCAGCCCCAGCATTTT
NA	NA	TRBV12-1	TRBJ2-7	CASSFGVRPSPSYEQYF	TGTGCCAGCAGCTTTGGAGTGCGTCCATCACCTTCCTACGAGCAGTACTTC
NA	NA	TRBV3-1/TRBV3-2	TRBJ2-7	CASSPRFETYEQYF	TGTGCCAGCAGCCCACGGTTCGAAACCTACGAGCAGTACTTC
NA	NA	TRBV11-2	TRBJ1-4	CASSLNSLDEKLFF	TGTGCCAGCAGCTTAAATAGCTTAGACGAAAAACTGTTTTTT
NA	TRBD2	TRBV7-9	TRBJ2-5	CASSGIAGELETQYF	TGTGCCAGCAGCGGAATAGCGGGAGAATTGGAGACCCAGTACTTC
NA	NA	TRBV7-9	TRBJ1-6	CASSPDDSLAPLHF	TGTGCCAGCAGCCCAGACGATTCGCTAGCACCCCTCCACTTT
NA	NA	TRBV29-1	TRBJ1-2	CSGDSGYGYTF	TGCAGCGGGGATTCGGGGTATGGCTACACCTTC